This T cell receptor (beta chain) derives from a study of T cell responses to AZD1222 COVID-19 vaccine. Sequencing used immunoSEQ multiplex PCR; TCRdb keeps in-frame clones, though not all of them. The repertoire holds some 140,000 clones, with approximately 90% as singletons. The CDR3 consists of 13 residues. Germline values: CDR1 MDHEN, CDR2 SYDVKM. V lost 6 bases and J lost 0, with 5 bases in between. This receptor was identified in an adult in good health. Sequenced here: peripheral blood, sampled on day 0 of AZD1222 vaccination. The chain joins TRBV28 to TRBJ1-4, with no clear D. CDR3 sequence (DNA): TGTGCCAGCAGCTCGACAACTAATGAAAAACTGTTTTTT. Translated, it gives CASSSTTNEKLFF. Variable domain in full (rest from reference TRBV28 and TRBJ1-4): DVKVTQSSRYLVKRTGEKVFLECVQDMDHENMFWYRQDPGLGLRLIYFSYDVKMKEKGDIPEGYSVSREKKERFSLILESASTNQTSMYLCASSSTTNEKLFFGSGTQLSVL.